Listed here are 19 T cell receptor beta chains from one sample, sequenced in a study of blood T cell repertoires in COVID-19. Measured with immunoSEQ multiplex PCR; TCRdb has only the in-frame clones, and not every one. Found here are about 370,000 clones, approximately 90% of them singletons; the top ten hold more than 0.85%. The material sequenced was PBMCs or T cells enriched from blood (not recorded which). Receptors were obtained from a woman in her thirties or forties who had been exposed to COVID-19.

The chain recombines TRBV30 with TRBJ2-7; D is possibly TRBD2 (5 bases). This CDR3 region has 13 residues. Germline V gives CDR1 GTSNPN, CDR2 SVGIG (reference sequence). With 1 base removed from V and 4 bases from J, the gap between germline ends came to 11 bases. For the CDR3, the DNA is TGTGCCTGGAGTGATATGAGGGCATACGAGCAGTACTTC. This translates into CAWSDMRAYEQYF.

The chain uses TRBV28 and TRBJ2-7, with 9 bases aligning to TRBD1. Germline V gives CDR1 MDHEN, CDR2 SYDVKM. J lost 1 base, V lost 2 bases, and 9 bases had no gene match. The CDR3 extends over 17 amino acids. The CDR3 coding sequence is TGTGCCAGCAGTTTAGGGTCGTTCGGGACAGGGTCCTACGAGCAGTACTTC. It codes for CASSLGSFGTGSYEQYF.

The CDR3 is CASSREAPGLVGEQFF. In nucleotides, the CDR3 is TGTGCCAGCAGCCGCGAGGCCCCGGGACTAGTGGGCGAGCAGTTCTTC. The chain carries TRBV7-3 and TRBJ2-1; TRBD2 matches 8 bases. Germline loops: CDR1 SGHTA, CDR2 FQGTGA. The length of the CDR3 is 16 residues. V gave up 5 bases and J gave up 10 bases; unmatched junction bases: 16. The variable domain in full, completed from reference TRBV7-3 and TRBJ2-1, reads GAGVSQTPSNKVTEKGKYVELRCDPISGHTALYWYRQSLGQGPEFLIYFQGTGAADDSGLPNDRFFAVRPEGSVSTLKIQRTERGDSAVYLCASSREAPGLVGEQFFGPGTRLTVL.

The chain joins TRBV27 to TRBJ1-2, with 7 bases matching TRBD1. The V gene end was trimmed by 7 bases and the J gene end by 2 bases; junction bases not matched to a gene: 4. Germline loops: CDR1 MNHEY, CDR2 SMNVEV (reference sequence). CDR3 length: 13 residues. The chain's CDR3 is CASKPGGNYGYTF. DNA of the CDR3: TGTGCCAGCAAACCAGGGGGAAACTATGGCTACACCTTC.

The chain links TRBV6-5 to TRBJ2-1; the match to TRBD2 covers 10 bases. CDR3 size: 15 residues. CDR1 is MNHEY, CDR2 SVGAGI, per germline. With V trimmed by 10 bases and J by 9 bases, 15 bases remained unmatched. This CDR3 is CATKGERGGGAEQFF. The DNA of the CDR3 is TGTGCCACAAAAGGGGAGCGGGGGGGCGGAGCTGAGCAGTTCTTC.

For the CDR3, the DNA is TGTGCCAGTAGTATCTTTCCAGGGACTGAAGCTTTCTTT. Translation gives CASSIFPGTEAFF. The rearrangement uses TRBV19 and TRBJ1-1; possibly TRBD1 for D (5 bases). The V and J ends lost 3 bases and 5 bases respectively, with 10 bases between them. The CDR3 extends over 13 amino acids. Germline V CDR1 and CDR2: LNHDA, SQIVND (reference sequence).

The J gene is TRBJ1-3, the V gene TRBV6-5, with 7 bases fitting TRBD1. Trimming cost V 8 bases and J 0 bases; bases outside gene matches: 4. Germline lookup yields CDR1 MNHEY and CDR2 SVGAGI. There are 14 residues in the CDR3. CDR3 sequence reads: CASLHRGSGNTIYF. In nucleotides, the CDR3 is TGTGCCAGCCTTCACAGGGGCTCTGGAAACACCATATATTTT.

The chain carries TRBV7-8 and TRBJ2-3, with TRBD2 identical over 14 bases. The V gene's germline CDR1 is SGHVS and CDR2 FQNEAQ. Trimming removed 5 bases from V and 1 base from J; junction bases left unmatched: 5. The CDR3 is 17 amino acids. The CDR3: CASSEETSGRGTDTQYF. CDR3 coding DNA: TGTGCCAGCAGCGAGGAGACTAGCGGGAGGGGCACAGATACGCAGTATTTT.

This clone showed up just a few times. The J gene is TRBJ2-7, the V gene TRBV30, with a possible D match to TRBD1 (6 bases). From germline, CDR1 is GTSNPN and CDR2 SVGIG (reference sequence). Trimming took 1 base from V and 4 from J, leaving 8 bases between them. The length of the CDR3 is 12 residues. In DNA, the CDR3 is TGTGCCTGGAGTGACAGGGCATACGAGCAGTACTTC. It translates to CAWSDRAYEQYF.

The chain recombines TRBV3-1 (or the pseudogene TRBV3-2) with TRBJ2-1; D possibly corresponds to TRBD1 (6 bases). V was shortened by 6 bases and J by 5 bases, with 14 bases between the two germline ends. Germline V gene lookup returns CDR1 LGHDT and CDR2 YNNKEL (reference sequence). The CDR3 runs 14 residues. The DNA of the CDR3 is TGTGCCAGCAGGAAGAGGGGGACCGACAATGAGCAGTTCTTC. Translating gives CASRKRGTDNEQFF.

The chain combines TRBV19 with TRBJ1-4; D gene unclear. This CDR3 comprises 15 residues. Trimming removed 5 bases from V and 0 bases from J, with 10 bases in between. From germline, CDR1 is LNHDA and CDR2 SQIVND (reference sequence). The CDR3 bases are TGTGCCAGTAGTCCCAGATTTGCAACTAATGAAAAACTGTTTTTT. It translates to CASSPRFATNEKLFF.

This chain connects TRBV27 to TRBJ2-3; D might be TRBD1 (5 bases). The CDR3 spans 15 residues. Germline CDR1 and CDR2: MNHEY and SMNVEV (reference sequence). Trimming removed 3 bases from V and 6 bases from J, with 16 bases in between. The CDR3 loop reads CASSLWGARSDTQYF. The DNA for the CDR3 is TGTGCCAGCAGTTTGTGGGGCGCGAGGTCCGATACGCAGTATTTT.

DNA of the CDR3: TGCGCCAGCAGCGGAGGAGGACTAGCGGGAGGAGACGCCGGGGAGCTGTTTTTT. Its translation: CASSGGGLAGGDAGELFF. The chain has TRBV4-1 and TRBJ2-2, with 14 positions matching TRBD2. J lost 6 bases, V lost 5 bases, and 11 bases had no gene match. The CDR3 extends over 18 amino acids. Germline lookup yields CDR1 MGHRA and CDR2 YSYEKL.

This clone was seen a handful of times. The V gene is TRBV27, the J gene TRBJ1-2, with a possible D match to TRBD1 (5 bases). The V end lost 5 bases, the J end lost 7 bases, and 17 bases lay between the germline ends. CDR1 is MNHEY, CDR2 SMNVEV, per germline (reference sequence). The CDR3 consists of 14 residues. The CDR3 DNA follows: TGTGCCAGCAGTCCCCGGGGGGGGGAAACTGGCTACACCTTC. Its protein product is CASSPRGGETGYTF.

The CDR3 DNA follows: TGTGCCAGCAGCCAAAGGGGGGACAGAGGCTATGGCTACACCTTC. It specifies CASSQRGDRGYGYTF. The chain recombines TRBV7-2 with TRBJ1-2, with TRBD1 matching over 7 bases. V dropped 5 bases and J dropped 4; count of bases not matched to a gene: 10. The V gene's germline CDR1 is SGHTA and CDR2 FQGNSA. The CDR3 length is 15 residues.

This clone has a single count. The V gene is TRBV12-3 or TRBV12-4, the J gene TRBJ2-5, with TRBD2 identical over 8 bases. V was clipped by 6 bases and J by 4 bases; unmatched bases: 1. This CDR3 has 12 amino acids. The CDR3 sequence: CASRAGVETQYF. CDR3 in DNA: TGTGCCAGCAGAGCGGGGGTAGAGACCCAGTACTTC.

This chain links TRBV6-2 or TRBV6-3 with TRBJ2-1, with D perhaps TRBD2 (7 bases). The CDR3 has 14 amino acids. The V end lost 4 bases, the J end lost 7 bases, and 14 bases lay between the germline ends. The germline V gene encodes CDR1 MNHEY and CDR2 SVGEGT. The CDR3 loop reads CASSLGGGWNEQFF. CDR3 coding DNA: TGTGCCAGCAGTTTGGGAGGGGGATGGAATGAGCAGTTCTTC.

As regards this clone: Within the sample, other DNA sequences also encode this same CDR3. The chain combines TRBV9 with TRBJ2-6, with D unclear. Germline CDR1 and CDR2: SGDLS and YYNGEE. V lost 2 bases to trimming and J lost 0 bases, with 3 bases between them. The CDR3 is 14 amino acids. CDR3 DNA sequence: TGTGCCAGCAGCGTCCGCTCTGGGGCCAACGTCCTGACTTTC. Encoded protein: CASSVRSGANVLTF.

This clone was counted a single time. The chain is built from TRBV21-1 and TRBJ1-1. TRBV21-1 has pseudogene status. This CDR3 region has 14 residues. This chain's CDR3 is CASSNSLRDTEAFF. The CDR3 nucleotides read TGTGCCAGCAGCAACAGCCTACGGGACACTGAAGCTTTCTTT.